The rows below give T cell receptor beta chains drawn from one sample of a study of PD-L1 blockade in urothelial cancer. Profiling relied on immunoSEQ multiplex PCR, and the TCRdb table lists in-frame clones only, not all of them. The data show about 81,000 clones, around 85% seen once. Sample: PBMCs, taken around atezolizumab (anti-PD-L1) treatment. The receptors stem from a man aged 40-55 years with urothelial cancer. CDR3s include the opening cysteine and the closing phenylalanine or tryptophan. The order of the fields is J gene, clone size, D gene, V gene, CDR3 DNA, CDR3 protein. The D gene is left open where the match is weak. Clone size is shown for a subset of rows, as once, few, many or a class of expanded clone.

J gene: TRBJ1-2
clone size: few
D gene: TRBD1
V gene: TRBV27
CDR3 DNA: TGTGCCAGCAGGCGGACAGGCTCAGGAAGCTACACCTTC
CDR3 protein: CASRRTGSGSYTF

J gene: TRBJ1-2
clone size: .
D gene: .
V gene: TRBV5-6
CDR3 DNA: TGTGCCAGCAGCTTGGAACAGGAGGGTGGCTACACCTTC
CDR3 protein: CASSLEQEGGYTF

J gene: TRBJ1-5
clone size: once
D gene: .
V gene: TRBV7-8
CDR3 DNA: TGTGCCAGCAGCTTAGGAGGCGGGAATCAGCCCCAGCATTTT
CDR3 protein: CASSLGGGNQPQHF

J gene: TRBJ2-7
clone size: .
D gene: .
V gene: TRBV27
CDR3 DNA: TGTGCCAGCAGTTTCGGGGACGAGCAGTACTTC
CDR3 protein: CASSFGDEQYF

J gene: TRBJ2-1
clone size: .
D gene: TRBD2
V gene: TRBV6-5
CDR3 DNA: TGTGCCAGCAGTGTAGCGGGAGCTCTCAATGAGCAGTTCTTC
CDR3 protein: CASSVAGALNEQFF

J gene: TRBJ1-5
clone size: .
D gene: TRBD1
V gene: TRBV4-2
CDR3 DNA: TGTGCCAGCAGCCAAGAGGCGGACAGGGGGTATCAGCCCCAGCATTTT
CDR3 protein: CASSQEADRGYQPQHF

J gene: TRBJ2-2
clone size: .
D gene: TRBD1
V gene: TRBV19
CDR3 DNA: TGTGCCAGTAGTCAGGCAGGGGGCGGCACCGGGGAGCTGTTTTTT
CDR3 protein: CASSQAGGGTGELFF

J gene: TRBJ1-3
clone size: .
D gene: TRBD1
V gene: TRBV6-1
CDR3 DNA: TGTGCCAGTAGAGTTACAGGGGGCGGTGGAAACACCATATATTTT
CDR3 protein: CASRVTGGGGNTIYF

J gene: TRBJ2-1
clone size: .
D gene: TRBD2
V gene: TRBV6-4
CDR3 DNA: TGTGCCAGCGTAGGGAGCGGGAAGCCCGGCCATGAGCAGTTCTTC
CDR3 protein: CASVGSGKPGHEQFF

J gene: TRBJ2-5
clone size: .
D gene: TRBD2
V gene: TRBV6-1
CDR3 DNA: TGTGCCAGCAGTGACAATATCGGGAGGGCGGCCCAGTACTTC
CDR3 protein: CASSDNIGRAAQYF

J gene: TRBJ1-1
clone size: few
D gene: .
V gene: TRBV30
CDR3 DNA: TGTGCCTTAAATGGGGGGAGAAACACTGAAGCTTTCTTT
CDR3 protein: CALNGGRNTEAFF

J gene: TRBJ2-1
clone size: .
D gene: TRBD2
V gene: TRBV4-2
CDR3 DNA: TGTGCCAGCATTAAGAGCGCGGGAGAGCCTGAGCAGTTCTTC
CDR3 protein: CASIKSAGEPEQFF

J gene: TRBJ1-2
clone size: .
D gene: TRBD1
V gene: TRBV4-1
CDR3 DNA: TGCGCCAGCAGCCGGTCGGTACAGGGGGTCTATGGCTACACCTTC
CDR3 protein: CASSRSVQGVYGYTF

J gene: TRBJ2-2
clone size: .
D gene: TRBD2
V gene: TRBV28
CDR3 DNA: TGTGCCAGCAGACTAGCGGGAGTCAACACCGGGGAGCTGTTTTTT
CDR3 protein: CASRLAGVNTGELFF

J gene: TRBJ1-1
clone size: few
D gene: TRBD1
V gene: TRBV9
CDR3 DNA: TGTGCCAGCAGCCCTAATTCCGGACAGGGCTCTGAAGCTTTCTTT
CDR3 protein: CASSPNSGQGSEAFF

J gene: TRBJ2-3
clone size: once
D gene: TRBD2
V gene: TRBV10-3
CDR3 DNA: TGTGCCATCACTAATAGCGGGAGGCGGGATACGCAGTATTTT
CDR3 protein: CAITNSGRRDTQYF

J gene: TRBJ1-2
clone size: .
D gene: .
V gene: TRBV5-6
CDR3 DNA: TGTGCCAGCAGCTTTGAGCCGGGTAACTATGGCTACACCTTC
CDR3 protein: CASSFEPGNYGYTF

J gene: TRBJ2-5
clone size: .
D gene: .
V gene: TRBV5-1
CDR3 DNA: TGCGCCAGCCGGGAATCTCGGGGGTTCTTTGAGACCCAGTACTTC
CDR3 protein: CASRESRGFFETQYF

J gene: TRBJ1-3
clone size: .
D gene: TRBD1
V gene: TRBV6-6
CDR3 DNA: TGTGCCAGCAGTTACGGAGGGGACAGTGGAAACACCATATATTTT
CDR3 protein: CASSYGGDSGNTIYF

J gene: TRBJ2-2
clone size: .
D gene: TRBD1
V gene: TRBV7-2
CDR3 DNA: TGTGCCAGCAGCTTAGAGACAGGGGCGAACACCGGGGAGCTGTTTTTT
CDR3 protein: CASSLETGANTGELFF

J gene: TRBJ2-1
clone size: .
D gene: .
V gene: TRBV19
CDR3 DNA: TGTGCCAGTAGGCCCCCCCGGGAAAGCAATGAGCAGTTCTTC
CDR3 protein: CASRPPRESNEQFF

J gene: TRBJ1-1
clone size: once
D gene: TRBD1
V gene: TRBV2
CDR3 DNA: TGTGCCAGCAGTTTACAGGGGAGCACTGAAGCTTTCTTT
CDR3 protein: CASSLQGSTEAFF

J gene: TRBJ2-2
clone size: once
D gene: .
V gene: TRBV15
CDR3 DNA: TGTGCCACCAGCCAAAACACCGGGGAGCTGTTTTTT
CDR3 protein: CATSQNTGELFF

J gene: TRBJ2-3
clone size: .
D gene: TRBD2
V gene: TRBV7-9
CDR3 DNA: TGTGCCAGCAGAAGGGCTGGCGGGAGGGTCAGCACAGATACGCAGTATTTT
CDR3 protein: CASRRAGGRVSTDTQYF

J gene: TRBJ1-1
clone size: .
D gene: .
V gene: TRBV28
CDR3 DNA: TGTGCCAGCACCCCGGTCGCGAACACTGAAGCTTTCTTT
CDR3 protein: CASTPVANTEAFF

J gene: TRBJ2-3
clone size: .
D gene: TRBD2
V gene: TRBV19
CDR3 DNA: TGTGCCAGTAGTGTTCCCGGGACTAGCGGGAGCGCAGATACGCAGTATTTT
CDR3 protein: CASSVPGTSGSADTQYF

J gene: TRBJ1-2
clone size: .
D gene: TRBD1
V gene: TRBV19
CDR3 DNA: TGTGCCAGTAGGAGACAGGGTGGAGGCTACACCTTC
CDR3 protein: CASRRQGGGYTF

J gene: TRBJ1-4
clone size: .
D gene: TRBD1
V gene: TRBV7-7
CDR3 DNA: TGTGCTAGCAGCCCCCGACAGGGGGAAAAACTGTTTTTT
CDR3 protein: CASSPRQGEKLFF

J gene: TRBJ1-4
clone size: .
D gene: .
V gene: TRBV28
CDR3 DNA: TGTGCCAGCAGTACCCCCGAGAGGAATGAAAAACTGTTTTTT
CDR3 protein: CASSTPERNEKLFF

J gene: TRBJ1-1
clone size: .
D gene: TRBD1
V gene: TRBV18
CDR3 DNA: TGTGCCAGCTCACCAGGACAGGGGCCAAGGAACACTGAAGCTTTCTTT
CDR3 protein: CASSPGQGPRNTEAFF

J gene: TRBJ2-3
clone size: many
D gene: .
V gene: TRBV28
CDR3 DNA: TGTGCCAGCAGTGAGATGGGGGCCGGGGATACGCAGTATTTT
CDR3 protein: CASSEMGAGDTQYF

J gene: TRBJ2-3
clone size: .
D gene: .
V gene: TRBV7-9
CDR3 DNA: TGTGCCAGCAGCCCCCGAGGCCGCGAGGGGGCAGATACGCAGTATTTT
CDR3 protein: CASSPRGREGADTQYF

J gene: TRBJ1-4
clone size: .
D gene: TRBD1
V gene: TRBV4-3
CDR3 DNA: TGCGCCAGCAGCCAGACCGGGACAGGGCTGGTAAAACTGTTTTTT
CDR3 protein: CASSQTGTGLVKLFF

J gene: TRBJ1-5
clone size: .
D gene: TRBD1
V gene: TRBV19
CDR3 DNA: TGTGCCAGTAACCCCAGAAGACAGGGTATAGCGAGCAATCAGCCCCAGCATTTT
CDR3 protein: CASNPRRQGIASNQPQHF

J gene: TRBJ1-5
clone size: .
D gene: TRBD1
V gene: TRBV28
CDR3 DNA: TGTGCCAGCGACAAAGGGGGCCAGGGTCAGCCCCAGCATTTT
CDR3 protein: CASDKGGQGQPQHF

J gene: TRBJ1-3
clone size: .
D gene: .
V gene: TRBV7-2
CDR3 DNA: TGTGCCAGCAGCTTAGTCGCAGGGATCTCCTCTGGAAACACCATATATTTT
CDR3 protein: CASSLVAGISSGNTIYF

J gene: TRBJ2-7
clone size: .
D gene: TRBD2
V gene: TRBV5-5
CDR3 DNA: TGTGCCAGCAGCTCGGGACTAGCCTACGAGCAGTACTTC
CDR3 protein: CASSSGLAYEQYF

J gene: TRBJ1-5
clone size: .
D gene: TRBD1
V gene: TRBV19
CDR3 DNA: TGTGCCAGTAGTACCGACAGGGCTGGGAATCAGCCCCAGCATTTT
CDR3 protein: CASSTDRAGNQPQHF

J gene: TRBJ1-1
clone size: .
D gene: .
V gene: TRBV11-2
CDR3 DNA: TGTGCCAGTAACAGGGTTACTACTAACACTGAAGCTTTCTTT
CDR3 protein: CASNRVTTNTEAFF

J gene: TRBJ2-1
clone size: .
D gene: TRBD2
V gene: TRBV29-1
CDR3 DNA: TGCAGCGGCGGGACTAGCGGGTTCAGCTCCTACAATGAGCAGTTCTTC
CDR3 protein: CSGGTSGFSSYNEQFF

J gene: TRBJ1-1
clone size: .
D gene: .
V gene: TRBV30
CDR3 DNA: TGTGCCTGGAGTGTCGGAGAGAGGAACACTGAAGCTTTCTTT
CDR3 protein: CAWSVGERNTEAFF

J gene: TRBJ2-7
clone size: .
D gene: .
V gene: TRBV7-2
CDR3 DNA: TGTGCCAGCAGCTTAGCGCGGTACGAGCAGTACTTC
CDR3 protein: CASSLARYEQYF

J gene: TRBJ1-4
clone size: .
D gene: .
V gene: TRBV7-9
CDR3 DNA: TGTGCCAGCAGCGTGAGCGGGGGGTCTGAAAAACTGTTTTTT
CDR3 protein: CASSVSGGSEKLFF

J gene: TRBJ2-7
clone size: .
D gene: TRBD1
V gene: TRBV29-1
CDR3 DNA: TGCAGCGTCTCGAACCGAGGACAGGGGGCATACGAGCAGTACTTC
CDR3 protein: CSVSNRGQGAYEQYF

J gene: TRBJ2-3
clone size: few
D gene: .
V gene: TRBV5-1
CDR3 DNA: TGCGCCAGCAGCTTGGGCCAGCGGGGCACAGATACGCAGTATTTT
CDR3 protein: CASSLGQRGTDTQYF

J gene: TRBJ2-5
clone size: .
D gene: .
V gene: TRBV25-1
CDR3 DNA: TGTGCCAGCAGTGACAGTTTCCAAGAGACCCAGTACTTC
CDR3 protein: CASSDSFQETQYF

J gene: TRBJ1-1
clone size: .
D gene: .
V gene: TRBV5-1
CDR3 DNA: TGCGCCAGCAGCTTCACCTCGGGGGGGCGGTCTGAAGCTTTCTTT
CDR3 protein: CASSFTSGGRSEAFF

J gene: TRBJ2-7
clone size: .
D gene: .
V gene: TRBV7-9
CDR3 DNA: TGTGCCAGCAGTCCGAACTCAGGCGAGCAGTACTTC
CDR3 protein: CASSPNSGEQYF

J gene: TRBJ2-5
clone size: .
D gene: TRBD1
V gene: TRBV15
CDR3 DNA: TGTGCCACCAGCAAACAGGGGGCGGGGGAGACCCAGTACTTC
CDR3 protein: CATSKQGAGETQYF

J gene: TRBJ2-1
clone size: .
D gene: TRBD2
V gene: TRBV29-1
CDR3 DNA: TGCAGCGGGGGACTAGCGGGAGGATACAATGAGCAGTTCTTC
CDR3 protein: CSGGLAGGYNEQFF

J gene: TRBJ1-2
clone size: .
D gene: .
V gene: TRBV14
CDR3 DNA: TGTGCCAGCAGCCAAGATTTAGGAGGGTATGGCTACACCTTC
CDR3 protein: CASSQDLGGYGYTF

J gene: TRBJ1-2
clone size: .
D gene: .
V gene: TRBV28
CDR3 DNA: TGTGCCAGCAGCCAAACAGGGCGTAGGGCCTATGGCTACACCTTC
CDR3 protein: CASSQTGRRAYGYTF

J gene: TRBJ2-7
clone size: .
D gene: .
V gene: TRBV19
CDR3 DNA: TGTGCCAGTAGTATACCCCCTTCCTACGAGCAGTACTTC
CDR3 protein: CASSIPPSYEQYF

J gene: TRBJ1-5
clone size: .
D gene: TRBD1
V gene: TRBV18
CDR3 DNA: TGTGCCAGCTCACAGACAGGGAGCAATCAGCCCCAGCATTTT
CDR3 protein: CASSQTGSNQPQHF

J gene: TRBJ1-4
clone size: .
D gene: .
V gene: TRBV5-6
CDR3 DNA: TGTGCCAGCAGCTTGGGGCTCAGGGCGGAAACTAATGAAAAACTGTTTTTT
CDR3 protein: CASSLGLRAETNEKLFF